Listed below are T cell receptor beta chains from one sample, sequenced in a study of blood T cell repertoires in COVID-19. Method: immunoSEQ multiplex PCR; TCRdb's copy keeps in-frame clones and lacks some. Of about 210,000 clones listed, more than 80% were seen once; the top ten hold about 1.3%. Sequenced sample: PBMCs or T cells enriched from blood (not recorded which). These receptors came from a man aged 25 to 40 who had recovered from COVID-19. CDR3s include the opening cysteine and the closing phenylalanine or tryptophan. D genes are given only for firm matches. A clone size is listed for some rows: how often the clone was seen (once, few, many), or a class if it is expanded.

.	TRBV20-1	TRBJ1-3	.	CSASTRVFSGNTIYF	TGCAGTGCTAGTACGCGAGTGTTCTCTGGAAACACCATATATTTT
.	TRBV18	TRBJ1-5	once	CASSPSGGSSNQPQHF	TGTGCCAGCTCACCATCCGGGGGTTCTAGCAATCAGCCCCAGCATTTT
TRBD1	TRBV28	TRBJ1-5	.	CASTNSPRQGNQPQHF	TGTGCCAGCACCAATTCTCCAAGACAGGGTAATCAGCCCCAGCATTTT
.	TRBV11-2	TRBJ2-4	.	CASSQGGNIQYF	TGTGCCAGCAGCCAGGGTGGAAACATTCAGTACTTC
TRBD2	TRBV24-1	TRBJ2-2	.	CATSDLTSGRDTGELFF	TGTGCCACCAGTGATTTGACTAGCGGGAGGGATACCGGGGAGCTGTTTTTT
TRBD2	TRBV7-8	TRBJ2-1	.	CASSGGTSDYNEQFF	TGTGCCAGCAGTGGCGGGACTAGCGACTACAATGAGCAGTTCTTC
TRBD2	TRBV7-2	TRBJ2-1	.	CASSLRREAYNEQFF	TGTGCCAGCAGCTTAAGGCGGGAGGCCTACAATGAGCAGTTCTTC
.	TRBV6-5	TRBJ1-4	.	CASSTSQGSEKLFF	TGTGCCAGCAGTACTTCTCAGGGCAGTGAAAAACTGTTTTTT
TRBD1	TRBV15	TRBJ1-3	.	CATSRDRDSGNTIYF	TGTGCCACCAGCAGAGACCGGGACAGCGGAAACACCATATATTTT
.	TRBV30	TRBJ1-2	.	CAWRVGGGDGYTF	TGTGCCTGGAGGGTTGGAGGGGGGGATGGCTACACCTTC
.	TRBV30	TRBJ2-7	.	CAWSGRAGMAYEQYF	TGTGCCTGGAGTGGGAGGGCCGGTATGGCCTACGAGCAGTACTTC
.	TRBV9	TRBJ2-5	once	CASSPRLGETQYF	TGTGCCAGCAGCCCTAGATTAGGAGAGACCCAGTACTTC
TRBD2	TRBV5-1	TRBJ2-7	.	CASSTSGSVAEQYF	TGCGCCAGCAGCACTAGCGGGAGCGTGGCTGAGCAGTACTTC
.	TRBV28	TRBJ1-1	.	CASSTLGWGANTEAFF	TGTGCCAGCAGTACCCTCGGGTGGGGAGCAAACACTGAAGCTTTCTTT
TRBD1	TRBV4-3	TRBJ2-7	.	CASSQVPRGPYEQYF	TGCGCCAGCAGCCAAGTCCCCAGGGGGCCCTACGAGCAGTACTTC
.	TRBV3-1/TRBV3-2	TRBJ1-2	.	CASSQDGWGYTF	TGTGCCAGCAGCCAAGACGGGTGGGGCTACACCTTC
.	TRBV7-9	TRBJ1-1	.	CASSLPTASANTEAFF	TGTGCCAGCAGCTTACCAACCGCGTCCGCGAACACTGAAGCTTTCTTT
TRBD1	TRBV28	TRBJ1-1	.	CASSKHRGGTEAFF	TGTGCCAGCAGTAAACACAGGGGCGGCACTGAAGCTTTCTTT
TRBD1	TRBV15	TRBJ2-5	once	CATSRRTGPQETQYF	TGTGCCACCAGCAGGCGGACAGGGCCTCAAGAGACCCAGTACTTC
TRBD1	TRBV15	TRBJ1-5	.	CATSRLGTGSRNQPQHF	TGTGCCACCAGCAGACTAGGGACAGGATCGCGCAATCAGCCCCAGCATTTT